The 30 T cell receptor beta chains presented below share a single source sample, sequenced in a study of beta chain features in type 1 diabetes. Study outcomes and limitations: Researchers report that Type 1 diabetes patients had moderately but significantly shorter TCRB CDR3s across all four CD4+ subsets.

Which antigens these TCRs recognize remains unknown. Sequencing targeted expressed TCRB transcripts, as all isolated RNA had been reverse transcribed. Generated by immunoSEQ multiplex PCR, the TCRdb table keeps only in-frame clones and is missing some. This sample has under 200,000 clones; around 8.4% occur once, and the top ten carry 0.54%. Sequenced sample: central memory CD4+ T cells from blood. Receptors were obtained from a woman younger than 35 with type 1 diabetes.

The CDR3, as DNA: TGTGCCATCACTGGACAGACCAATCAGCCCCAGCATTTT. As protein: CAITGQTNQPQHF. The V gene is TRBV10-3, the J gene TRBJ1-5, with a tentative D call TRBD1 (6 bases). CDR1 and CDR2 (germline): ENHRY, SYGVKD. V lost 7 bases and J 3 bases, leaving 10 bases between the germline ends. This CDR3 comprises 13 residues.

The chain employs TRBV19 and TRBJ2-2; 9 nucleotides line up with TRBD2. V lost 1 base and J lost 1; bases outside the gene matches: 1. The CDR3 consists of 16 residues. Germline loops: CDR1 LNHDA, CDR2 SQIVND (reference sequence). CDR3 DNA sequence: TGTGCCAGTAGTATAGGGACTAGCGTGAACACCGGGGAGCTGTTTTTT. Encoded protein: CASSIGTSVNTGELFF.

The CDR3 nucleotides read TGCGCCAGCAGCTTCATGAACACTGAAGCTTTCTTT. The encoded protein is CASSFMNTEAFF. The chain employs TRBV5-1 and TRBJ1-1; D is undetermined. There are 12 residues in the CDR3. Germline V gene lookup returns CDR1 SGHRS and CDR2 YFSETQ. Trimming took 2 bases from V and 0 from J, leaving 2 bases between them.

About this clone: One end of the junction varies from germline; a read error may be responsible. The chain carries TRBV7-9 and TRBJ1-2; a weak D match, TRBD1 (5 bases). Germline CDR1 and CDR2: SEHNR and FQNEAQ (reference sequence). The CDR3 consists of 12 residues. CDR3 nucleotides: TGTGCCAGCAGCTTAGATCAGGGTGGCTACGCCTTC. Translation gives CASSLDQGGYAF.

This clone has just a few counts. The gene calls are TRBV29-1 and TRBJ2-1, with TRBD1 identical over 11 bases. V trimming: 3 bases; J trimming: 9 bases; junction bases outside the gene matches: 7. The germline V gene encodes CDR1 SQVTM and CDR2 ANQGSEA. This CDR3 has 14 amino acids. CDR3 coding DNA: TGCAGCGTTGAGGGGGGACAGGGGGTCCGTGAGCAGTTCTTC. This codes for CSVEGGQGVREQFF.

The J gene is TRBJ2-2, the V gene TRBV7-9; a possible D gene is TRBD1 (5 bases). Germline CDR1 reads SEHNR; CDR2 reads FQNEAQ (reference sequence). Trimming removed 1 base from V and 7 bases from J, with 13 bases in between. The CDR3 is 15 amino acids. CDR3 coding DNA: TGTGCCAGCAGCTTAGAGACAGTTATGTACGGGGAGCTGTTTTTT. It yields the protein CASSLETVMYGELFF.

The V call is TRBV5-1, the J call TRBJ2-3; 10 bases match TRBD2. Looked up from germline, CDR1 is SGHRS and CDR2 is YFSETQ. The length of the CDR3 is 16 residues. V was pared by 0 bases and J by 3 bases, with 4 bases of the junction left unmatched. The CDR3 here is CASSLEIAGGTDTQYF. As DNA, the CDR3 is TGCGCCAGCAGCTTGGAGATAGCGGGGGGAACAGATACGCAGTATTTT.

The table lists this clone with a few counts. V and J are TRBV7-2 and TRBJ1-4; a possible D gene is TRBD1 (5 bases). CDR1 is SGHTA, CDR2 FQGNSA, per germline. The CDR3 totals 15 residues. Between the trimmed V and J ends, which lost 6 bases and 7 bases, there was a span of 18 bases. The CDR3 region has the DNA TGTGCCAGCAGTCCAATTGGAGGGGAAGGTGAAAAACTGTTTTTT. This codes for CASSPIGGEGEKLFF.

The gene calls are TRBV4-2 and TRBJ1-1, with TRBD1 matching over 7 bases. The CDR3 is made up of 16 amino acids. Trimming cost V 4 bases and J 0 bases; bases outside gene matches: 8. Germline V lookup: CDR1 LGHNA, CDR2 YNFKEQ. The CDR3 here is CASSPSQGEMNTEAFF. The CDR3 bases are TGTGCCAGCAGCCCCTCCCAGGGGGAGATGAACACTGAAGCTTTCTTT.

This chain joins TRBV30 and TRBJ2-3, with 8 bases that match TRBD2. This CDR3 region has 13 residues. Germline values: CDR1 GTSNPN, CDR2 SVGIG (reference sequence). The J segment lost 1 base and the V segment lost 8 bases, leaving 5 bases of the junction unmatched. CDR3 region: CASGTRGTDTQYF. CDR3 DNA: TGTGCCAGCGGGACTAGGGGCACAGATACGCAGTATTTT.

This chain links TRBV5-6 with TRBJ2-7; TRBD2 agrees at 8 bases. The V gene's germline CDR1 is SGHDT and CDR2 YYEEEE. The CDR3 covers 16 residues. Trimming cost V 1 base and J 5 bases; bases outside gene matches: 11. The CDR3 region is CASSLRSGRGVDEQYF. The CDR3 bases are TGTGCCAGCAGCTTGAGGAGCGGGAGAGGTGTCGACGAGCAGTACTTC. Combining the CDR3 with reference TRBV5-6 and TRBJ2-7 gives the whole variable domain DAGVTQSPTHLIKTRGQQVTLRCSPKSGHDTVSWYQQALGQGPQFIFQYYEEEERQRGNFPDRFSGHQFPNYSSELNVNALLLGDSALYLCASSLRSGRGVDEQYFGPGTRLTVT.

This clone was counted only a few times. The CDR3 region has the DNA TGTGCCAGCTCACCAACGGAGAACTATGGCTACACCTTC. Translated, it gives CASSPTENYGYTF. The chain joins TRBV18 to TRBJ1-2, with no clear D. Germline assignment: CDR1 KGHSH and CDR2 LQKENI. CDR3 size: 13 residues. Trimming cost V 2 bases and J 2 bases, with 6 bases left between them.

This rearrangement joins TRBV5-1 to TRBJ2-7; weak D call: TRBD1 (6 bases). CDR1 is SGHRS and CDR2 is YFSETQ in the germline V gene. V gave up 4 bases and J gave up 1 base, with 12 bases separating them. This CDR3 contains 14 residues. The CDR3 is CASSIRQASYEQYF. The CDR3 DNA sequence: TGCGCCAGCAGCATAAGACAGGCATCCTACGAGCAGTACTTC.

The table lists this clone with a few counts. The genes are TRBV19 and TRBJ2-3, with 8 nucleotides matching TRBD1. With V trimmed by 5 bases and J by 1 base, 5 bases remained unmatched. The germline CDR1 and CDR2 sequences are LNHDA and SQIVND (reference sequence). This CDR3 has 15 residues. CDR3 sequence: CASSSWTGRTDTQYF. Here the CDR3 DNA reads TGTGCCAGTAGTTCTTGGACAGGGCGCACAGATACGCAGTATTTT.

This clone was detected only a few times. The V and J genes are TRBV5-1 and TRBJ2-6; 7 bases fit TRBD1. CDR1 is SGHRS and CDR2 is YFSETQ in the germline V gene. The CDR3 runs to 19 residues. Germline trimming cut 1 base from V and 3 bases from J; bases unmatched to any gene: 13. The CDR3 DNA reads TGCGCCAGCAGCTTGACCTCTACGAATACAGGGGTTGGGGCCAACGTCCTGACTTTC. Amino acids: CASSLTSTNTGVGANVLTF.

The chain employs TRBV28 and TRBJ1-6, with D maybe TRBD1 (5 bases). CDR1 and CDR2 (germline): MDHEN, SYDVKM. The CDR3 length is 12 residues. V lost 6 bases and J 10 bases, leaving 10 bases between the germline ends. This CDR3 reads CASSRQSSPLHF. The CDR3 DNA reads TGTGCCAGCAGCCGACAGAGCTCACCCCTCCACTTT.

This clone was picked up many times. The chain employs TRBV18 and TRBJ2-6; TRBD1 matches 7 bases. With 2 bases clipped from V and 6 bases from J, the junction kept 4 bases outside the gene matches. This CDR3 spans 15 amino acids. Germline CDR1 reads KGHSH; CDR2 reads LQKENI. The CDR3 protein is CASSPSTGTANVLTF. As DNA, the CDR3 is TGTGCCAGCTCACCATCGACAGGGACGGCCAACGTCCTGACTTTC.

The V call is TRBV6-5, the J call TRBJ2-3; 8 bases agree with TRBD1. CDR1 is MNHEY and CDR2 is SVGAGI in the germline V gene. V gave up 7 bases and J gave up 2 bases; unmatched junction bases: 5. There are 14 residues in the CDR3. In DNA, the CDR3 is TGTGCCAGCAAGCGGACAGGGTCCACAGATACGCAGTATTTT. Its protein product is CASKRTGSTDTQYF.

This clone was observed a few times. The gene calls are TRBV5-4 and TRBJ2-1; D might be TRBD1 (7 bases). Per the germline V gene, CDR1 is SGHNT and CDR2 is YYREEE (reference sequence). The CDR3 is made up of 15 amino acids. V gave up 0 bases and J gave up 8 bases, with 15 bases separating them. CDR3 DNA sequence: TGTGCCAGCAGCTTGGGCCAGGGGGGAGGCTATGAGCAGTTCTTC. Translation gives CASSLGQGGGYEQFF. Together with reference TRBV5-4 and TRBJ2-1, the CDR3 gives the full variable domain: ETGVTQSPTHLIKTRGQQVTLRCSSQSGHNTVSWYQQALGQGPQFIFQYYREEENGRGNFPPRFSGLQFPNYSSELNVNALELDDSALYLCASSLGQGGGYEQFFGPGTRLTVL.

Here the CDR3 reads CASSPTSGRPQETQYF. The CDR3, as DNA: TGTGCCAGCAGCCCCACTAGCGGGAGGCCTCAAGAGACCCAGTACTTC. V is TRBV7-2 and J is TRBJ2-5; 12 nucleotides line up with TRBD2. Germline V gene data show CDR1 as SGHTA and CDR2 as FQGNSA. This CDR3 has 16 residues. The junction had 6 bases not matched to a gene; V was cut back by 5 bases and J by 2 bases.

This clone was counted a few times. CDR3: CASSQDWEGGLQTDTQYF. In DNA, the CDR3 is TGCGCCAGCAGCCAAGATTGGGAGGGAGGACTTCAGACAGATACGCAGTATTTT. The chain joins TRBV4-3 to TRBJ2-3, with 7 bases matching TRBD2. With V trimmed by 0 bases and J by 3 bases, 12 bases remained unmatched. This CDR3 has 18 amino acids. Germline V CDR1 and CDR2: LGHNA, YSLEER.

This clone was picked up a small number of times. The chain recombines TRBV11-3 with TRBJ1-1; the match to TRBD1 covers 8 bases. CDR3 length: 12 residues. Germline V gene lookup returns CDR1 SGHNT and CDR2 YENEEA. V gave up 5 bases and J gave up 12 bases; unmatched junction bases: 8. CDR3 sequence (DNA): TGTGCCAGCAGCAACTTACGGACAGGGTCTTTCTTT. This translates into CASSNLRTGSFF.

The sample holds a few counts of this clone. CDR3 in DNA: TGCGCCAGCAGTCGGACACGGAACACTGAAGCTTTCTTT. This codes for CASSRTRNTEAFF. The chain couples TRBV4-3 to TRBJ1-1; D may be TRBD1 (5 bases). Per the germline V gene, CDR1 is LGHNA and CDR2 is YSLEER. V was shortened by 6 bases and J by 1 base, with 9 bases between the two germline ends. The CDR3 consists of 13 residues.

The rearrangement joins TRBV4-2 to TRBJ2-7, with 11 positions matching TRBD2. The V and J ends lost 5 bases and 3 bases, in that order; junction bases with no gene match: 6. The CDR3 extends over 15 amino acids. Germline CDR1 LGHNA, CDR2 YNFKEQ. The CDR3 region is CASSYGTSGVYEQYF. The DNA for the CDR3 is TGTGCCAGCAGCTACGGGACTAGCGGAGTCTACGAGCAGTACTTC.

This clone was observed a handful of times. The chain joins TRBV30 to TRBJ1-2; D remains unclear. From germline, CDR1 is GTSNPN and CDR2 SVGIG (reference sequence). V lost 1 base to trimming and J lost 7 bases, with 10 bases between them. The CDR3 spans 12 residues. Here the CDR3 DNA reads TGTGCCTGGAGTGCCACGGTTGCTGGCTACACCTTC. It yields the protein CAWSATVAGYTF.

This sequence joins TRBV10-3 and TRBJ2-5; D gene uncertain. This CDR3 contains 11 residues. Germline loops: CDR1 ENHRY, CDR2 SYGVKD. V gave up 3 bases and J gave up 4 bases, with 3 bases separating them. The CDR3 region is CAISDGETQYF. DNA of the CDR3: TGTGCCATCAGTGACGGAGAGACCCAGTACTTC.

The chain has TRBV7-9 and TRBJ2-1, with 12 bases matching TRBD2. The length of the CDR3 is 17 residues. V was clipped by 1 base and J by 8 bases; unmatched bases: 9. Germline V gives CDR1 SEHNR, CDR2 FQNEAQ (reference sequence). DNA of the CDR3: TGTGCCAGCAGCTTAGTCGGGCTAGCGGGAGGGCAGGATGAGCAGTTCTTC. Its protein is CASSLVGLAGGQDEQFF.

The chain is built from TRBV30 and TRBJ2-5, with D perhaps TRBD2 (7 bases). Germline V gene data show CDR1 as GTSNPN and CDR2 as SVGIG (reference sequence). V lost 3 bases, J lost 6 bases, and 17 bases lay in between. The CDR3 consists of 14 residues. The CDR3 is CAWSRTSRGQTQYF. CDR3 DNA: TGTGCCTGGAGCCGGACTAGTCGGGGGCAGACCCAGTACTTC.

The CDR3 here is CASSSDRGLMSKDEQFF. CDR3 in DNA: TGCGCCAGCAGCTCCGACAGGGGGCTTATGTCGAAGGATGAGCAGTTCTTC. This chain connects TRBV5-1 to TRBJ2-1; 10 nucleotides line up with TRBD1. Per the germline V gene, CDR1 is SGHRS and CDR2 is YFSETQ. The V gene end was trimmed by 3 bases and the J gene end by 8 bases; junction bases not matched to a gene: 14. CDR3 length: 17 residues.

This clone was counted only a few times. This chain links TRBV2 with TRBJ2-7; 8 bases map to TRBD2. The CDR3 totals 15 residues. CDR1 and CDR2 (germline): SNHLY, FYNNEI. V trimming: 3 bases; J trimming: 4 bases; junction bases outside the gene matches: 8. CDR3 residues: CASSDPYRGGYEQYF. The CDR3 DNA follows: TGTGCCAGCAGTGATCCTTACCGGGGGGGTTACGAGCAGTACTTC.